These 21 T cell receptor beta chains were all obtained from the same sample, sequenced in a study of blood T cells in healthy people across ages. A sample-barcoded 5' primer and a J-beta primer mix were used in a second PCR of roughly 6 to 11 cycles. TCRdb reprocessed the 5' RACE reads with MiXCR, giving one entry per CDR3 protein. The repertoire holds 780,000 or so distinct CDR3 sequences, with roughly 50% as singletons. Sequenced material: blood. The receptors stem from a man at least 80 years old in good health.

The rearrangement joins TRBV27 to TRBJ2-4, with a tentative D call TRBD2 (5 bases). The germline V and J ends were trimmed by 6 bases and 7 bases, with 13 bases remaining between them. The CDR3 totals 13 residues. Per the germline V gene, CDR1 is MNHEY and CDR2 is SMNVEV (reference sequence). Here the CDR3 reads CASSPDFWNIQYF. In nucleotides, the CDR3 is TGTGCCAGCAGCCCGGACTTTTGGAACATTCAGTACTTC.

J is TRBJ2-5 and V is TRBV6-6; D could derive from TRBD1 or TRBD2 (6 bases each). The CDR3 is 15 residues long. V was cut by 2 bases and J by 1 base, with 11 bases left in between. The germline V gene encodes CDR1 MNHNY and CDR2 SVGAGI (reference sequence). The CDR3 spells CASSYPGAGQETQYF. The CDR3 coding sequence is TGTGCCAGCAGTTACCCGGGGGCGGGCCAAGAGACCCAGTACTTC.

The chain has TRBV5-1 and TRBJ1-1; TRBD1 agrees at 7 bases. Losses at the gene ends were 0 bases for V and 5 bases for J; bases not matched to a gene: 7. Germline V gene sequence: CDR1 SGHRS, CDR2 YFSETQ. CDR3 length: 15 amino acids. The CDR3 loop is CASSLAHRGGTEAFF. CDR3 sequence (DNA): TGCGCCAGCAGCTTGGCCCACAGGGGAGGAACTGAAGCTTTCTTT.

The table lists this clonotype with a few counts. The V call is TRBV10-2, the J call TRBJ1-2; 7 bases align to TRBD1. The V gene's germline CDR1 is WSHSY and CDR2 SAAADI. The CDR3 is made up of 13 amino acids. V lost 7 bases to trimming and J lost 8 bases; unmatched junction nucleotides: 10. The CDR3 reads CASTPTGSRGYTF. CDR3 nucleotide sequence: TGCGCCAGCACCCCGACAGGGTCTAGAGGCTACACCTTC.

The rearrangement uses TRBV5-1 and TRBJ2-2, with TRBD1 as a possible D gene (5 bases). Germline V lookup: CDR1 SGHRS, CDR2 YFSETQ. V lost 6 bases and J lost 1, with 10 bases in between. The CDR3 covers 14 residues. This CDR3 reads CASTRDRNTGELFF. CDR3 DNA sequence: TGCGCCAGCACCCGAGACAGGAACACCGGGGAGCTGTTTTTT.

The rearrangement links TRBV6-5 to TRBJ2-5; TRBD2 agrees at 9 bases. The length of the CDR3 is 17 residues. Germline V gives CDR1 MNHEY, CDR2 SVGAGI. Unmatched junction bases numbered 16, after V lost 0 bases and J lost 11 bases. In DNA form, the CDR3 reads TGTGCCAGCAGTTACTCAGGCGGGAGGGCCTATAATGATGAGCAGTACTTC. It yields the protein CASSYSGGRAYNDEQYF.

The chain carries TRBV20-1 and TRBJ1-5; D is undetermined. V lost 1 base and J lost 2, with 12 bases in between. This CDR3 comprises 15 residues. Germline CDR1 reads DFQATT; CDR2 reads SNEGSKA (reference sequence). The DNA of the CDR3 is TGCAGTGCTAGAGGGGAGGACTGGGGCAATCAGCCCCAGCATTTT. Translation gives CSARGEDWGNQPQHF.

This chain uses TRBV12-3 or TRBV12-4 with TRBJ2-1; 9 bases map to TRBD2. CDR3 length: 16 residues. J lost 4 bases, V lost 3 bases, and 7 bases had no gene match. CDR3 loop: CASSLASGIGYNEQFF. The CDR3 DNA is TGTGCCAGCAGTTTGGCTAGCGGGATCGGTTACAATGAGCAGTTCTTC.

The chain employs TRBV27 and TRBJ2-6; tentatively, D is TRBD1 (5 bases). V was pared by 5 bases and J by 2 bases, with 10 bases between. This CDR3 is 15 amino acids long. The germline V gene has CDR1 MNHEY and CDR2 SMNVEV (reference sequence). The CDR3 is CASSKGAPGANVLTF. DNA for the CDR3: TGTGCCAGCAGTAAAGGGGCTCCTGGGGCCAACGTCCTGACTTTC.

This clonotype was counted between two and nine times. The chain couples TRBV20-1 to TRBJ2-3, with 11 nucleotides matching TRBD2. CDR3 length: 15 residues. Germline loops: CDR1 DFQATT, CDR2 SNEGSKA (reference sequence). V trimming: 4 bases; J trimming: 4 bases; junction bases outside the gene matches: 7. The DNA for the CDR3 is TGCAGTGCTATTACTAGCGGGAGCTGGGCAGATACGCAGTATTTT. Translating it yields CSAITSGSWADTQYF.

Written as DNA, the CDR3 is TGTGCCAGCAGACTCGGACTAGCGGGAGGGCCGGAGACCCAGTACTTC. Translating gives CASRLGLAGGPETQYF. The chain carries TRBV3-1 and TRBJ2-5; 15 nucleotides match TRBD2. V was pared by 6 bases and J by 5 bases, with 7 bases of the junction left unmatched. The germline V gene encodes CDR1 LGHDT and CDR2 YNNKEL (reference sequence). The CDR3 is 16 amino acids.

This clonotype has a single count. The V and J genes are TRBV12-3 or TRBV12-4 and TRBJ2-7; a weak D match, TRBD1 (6 bases). Gene TRBJ2-5 matches the end of the DNA better, so the J call may be wrong. This CDR3 spans 14 amino acids. The CDR3 region is CASSLAHRDETQYF. CDR3 in DNA: TGTGCCAGCAGTTTAGCGCACAGGGATGAGACCCAGTACTTC.

This clonotype was observed a few times. CDR3 in amino acids: CASSQGTGMNTEAFF. Here the CDR3 DNA reads TGTGCCAGCAGCCAAGGGACAGGAATGAACACTGAAGCTTTCTTT. This rearrangement joins TRBV16 to TRBJ1-1; 8 bases align to TRBD1. V lost 2 bases to trimming and J lost 0 bases; unmatched junction nucleotides: 2. Germline V lookup: CDR1 KGHSY, CDR2 FQNENV. This CDR3 comprises 15 residues.

V usage is TRBV6-1 and J usage is TRBJ2-7, with 13 bases that match TRBD2. The CDR3 totals 14 residues. CDR1 MNHNS and CDR2 SASEGT come from the germline V gene. Trimming cost V 6 bases and J 6 bases; bases outside gene matches: 5. The CDR3 spells CASSAGTSGTEQYF. CDR3 in DNA: TGTGCCAGCAGCGCCGGGACTAGCGGGACCGAGCAGTACTTC.

This clonotype was observed a handful of times. The chain couples TRBV6-5 to TRBJ2-7; D is unresolved. Per germline, CDR1 MNHEY and CDR2 SVGAGI. With 4 bases removed from V and 2 bases from J, the gap between germline ends came to 9 bases. The CDR3 totals 13 residues. CDR3 coding DNA: TGTGCCAGCAGTTCGGAGAGTACCTACGAGCAGTACTTC. It encodes CASSSESTYEQYF.

The chain combines TRBV29-1 with TRBJ2-4, with D unresolved. The DNA end lines up better with TRBJ2-7; the J call may be wrong. The CDR3 contains 10 residues. Germline assignment: CDR1 SQVTM and CDR2 ANQGSEA. Here the CDR3 reads CSVTDYEQYF. The CDR3 DNA is TGCAGCGTAACAGATTACGAGCAGTACTTC.

The chain couples TRBV29-1 to TRBJ2-4; 9 nucleotides agree with TRBD1. Germline V gene sequence: CDR1 SQVTM, CDR2 ANQGSEA. The CDR3 spans 13 residues. The V and J ends lost 7 bases and 6 bases, in that order; junction bases with no gene match: 7. As DNA, the CDR3 is TGCAGCGCCTGGACAGGGGCGGGAAACATTCAGTACTTC. Encoded protein: CSAWTGAGNIQYF. The whole variable domain, filled in from reference TRBV29-1 and TRBJ2-4, reads SAVISQKPSRDICQRGTSLTIQCQVDSQVTMMFWYRQQPGQSLTLIATANQGSEATYESGFVIDKFPISRPNLTFSTLTVSNMSPEDSSIYLCSAWTGAGNIQYFGAGTRLSVL.

The chain combines TRBV20-1 with TRBJ2-5, with TRBD2 as a possible D gene (7 bases). The tail of the sequence fits TRBJ2-7 better, so the J call may be wrong. Germline V gives CDR1 DFQATT, CDR2 SNEGSKA (reference sequence). CDR3 length: 13 residues. The CDR3 sequence is CSAMGGAPYEQYF. The CDR3 coding sequence is TGCAGTGCTATGGGGGGGGCCCCCTACGAGCAGTACTTC.

The chain combines TRBV6-4 with TRBJ2-7; possibly TRBD1 for D (6 bases). V was clipped by 3 bases and J by 3 bases, with 15 bases between them. Per germline, CDR1 MRHNA and CDR2 SNTAGT. This CDR3 is 15 amino acids long. This chain's CDR3 is CASSDAYRECYEQYF. In nucleotides, the CDR3 is TGTGCCAGCAGTGATGCCTACAGGGAGTGCTACGAGCAGTACTTC.

The chain couples TRBV7-9 to TRBJ1-2; no definite D call. The germline V gene has CDR1 SEHNR and CDR2 FQNEAQ (reference sequence). Trimming removed 1 base at V and 6 bases at J, with 6 bases between. This CDR3 is 12 amino acids long. CDR3 protein: CASSLDGDGYTF. The CDR3, as DNA: TGTGCCAGCAGCTTAGACGGTGATGGCTACACCTTC.

This clonotype turned up a few times. The chain carries TRBV4-1 and TRBJ2-5, with D unclear. Germline V gene sequence: CDR1 MGHRA, CDR2 YSYEKL. This CDR3 spans 15 amino acids. Between the trimmed V and J ends, which lost 0 bases and 5 bases, there was a span of 13 bases. CDR3 region: CASSQDDQLYETQYF. The CDR3 DNA is TGCGCCAGCAGCCAAGACGACCAGCTGTATGAGACCCAGTACTTC.